The clone carrying this T cell receptor (beta chain) turned up a few times. As yet, its antigen is unknown. The record originates from a study of T cell responses to AZD1222 COVID-19 vaccine. Study outcomes and limitations: Spike regions recognized by vaccine-associated CD4 TCRs spanned the protein, led by 160-218 and 743-854. Nearly half of unique spike-specific TCRs reportedly avoided B.1.351 and B.1.1.7 mutated regions.

Profiling relied on immunoSEQ multiplex PCR, and the TCRdb table lists in-frame clones only, not all of them. This table holds over 110,000 clones, 85% to 95% found once. The CDR3 spans 15 residues. Losses at the gene ends were 7 bases for V and 5 bases for J; bases not matched to a gene: 10. CDR1 and CDR2 (germline): SGHTA, FQGNSA. The gene calls are TRBV7-2 and TRBJ2-5, with 10 bases identical to TRBD2. This TCR came from an adult in good health. The starting material was peripheral blood, obtained on day 0 of AZD1222 vaccination. The CDR3 region has the DNA TGTGCCAGCACTAGTCTAGCGGGAGCGGGTGAGACCCAGTACTTC. Amino acid sequence: CASTSLAGAGETQYF.